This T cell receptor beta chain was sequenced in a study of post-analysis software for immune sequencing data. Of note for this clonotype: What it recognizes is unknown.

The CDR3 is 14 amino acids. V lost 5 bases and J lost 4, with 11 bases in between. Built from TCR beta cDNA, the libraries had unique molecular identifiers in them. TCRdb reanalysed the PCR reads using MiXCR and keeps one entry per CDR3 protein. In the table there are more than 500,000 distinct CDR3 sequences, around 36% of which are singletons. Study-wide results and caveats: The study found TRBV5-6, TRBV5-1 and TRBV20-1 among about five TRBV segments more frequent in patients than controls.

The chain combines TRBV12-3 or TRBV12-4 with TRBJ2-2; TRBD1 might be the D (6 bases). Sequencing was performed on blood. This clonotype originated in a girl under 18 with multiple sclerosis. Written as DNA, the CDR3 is TGTGCCAGCAGTGAGACAGGATTCACCGGGGAGCTGTTTTTT. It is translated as CASSETGFTGELFF.